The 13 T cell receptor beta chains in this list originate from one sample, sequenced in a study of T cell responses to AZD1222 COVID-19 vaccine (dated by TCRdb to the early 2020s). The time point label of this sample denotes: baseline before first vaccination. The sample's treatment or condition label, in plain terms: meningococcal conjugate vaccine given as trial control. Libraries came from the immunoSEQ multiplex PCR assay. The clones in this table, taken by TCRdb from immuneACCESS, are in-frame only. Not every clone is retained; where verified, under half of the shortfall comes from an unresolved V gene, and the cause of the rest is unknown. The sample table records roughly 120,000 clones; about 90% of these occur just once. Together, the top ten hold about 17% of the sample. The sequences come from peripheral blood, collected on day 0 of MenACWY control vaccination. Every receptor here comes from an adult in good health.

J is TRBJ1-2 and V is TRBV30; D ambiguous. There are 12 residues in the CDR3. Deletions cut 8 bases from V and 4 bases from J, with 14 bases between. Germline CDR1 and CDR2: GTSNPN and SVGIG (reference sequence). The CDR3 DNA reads TGTGCCCGGGATCTGCGTGGCTATGGCTACACCTTC. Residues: CARDLRGYGYTF.

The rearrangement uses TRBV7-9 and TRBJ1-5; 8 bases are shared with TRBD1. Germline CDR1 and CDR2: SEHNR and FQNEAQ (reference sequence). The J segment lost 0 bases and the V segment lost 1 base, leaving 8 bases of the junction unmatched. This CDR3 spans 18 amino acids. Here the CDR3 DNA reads TGTGCCAGCAGCTTAGAATTGGGGACAGGTTATAGCAATCAGCCCCAGCATTTT. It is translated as CASSLELGTGYSNQPQHF.

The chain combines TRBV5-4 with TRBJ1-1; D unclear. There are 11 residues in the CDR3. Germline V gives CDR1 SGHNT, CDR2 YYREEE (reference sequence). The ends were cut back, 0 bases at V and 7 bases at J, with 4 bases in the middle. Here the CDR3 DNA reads TGTGCCAGCAGCTTGGGGGGTGAAGCTTTCTTT. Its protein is CASSLGGEAFF.

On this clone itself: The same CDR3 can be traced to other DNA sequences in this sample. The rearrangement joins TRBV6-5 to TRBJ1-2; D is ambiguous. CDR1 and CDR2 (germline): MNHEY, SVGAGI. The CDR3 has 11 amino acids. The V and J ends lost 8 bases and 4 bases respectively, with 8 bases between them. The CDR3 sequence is CASGQIYGYTF. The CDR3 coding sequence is TGTGCCAGCGGGCAGATCTATGGCTACACCTTC.

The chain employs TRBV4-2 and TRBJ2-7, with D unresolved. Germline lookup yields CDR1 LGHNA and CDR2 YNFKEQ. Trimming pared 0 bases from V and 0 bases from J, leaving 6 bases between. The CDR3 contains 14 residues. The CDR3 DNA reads TGTGCCAGCAGCCAAGAGGCCCTCTCCTACGAGCAGTACTTC. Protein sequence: CASSQEALSYEQYF.

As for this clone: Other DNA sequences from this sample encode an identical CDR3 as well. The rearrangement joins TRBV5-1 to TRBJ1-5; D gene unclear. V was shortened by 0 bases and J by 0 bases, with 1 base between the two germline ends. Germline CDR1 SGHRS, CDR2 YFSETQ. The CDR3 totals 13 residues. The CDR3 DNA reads TGCGCCAGCAGCTTGGGTAGCAATCAGCCCCAGCATTTT. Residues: CASSLGSNQPQHF.

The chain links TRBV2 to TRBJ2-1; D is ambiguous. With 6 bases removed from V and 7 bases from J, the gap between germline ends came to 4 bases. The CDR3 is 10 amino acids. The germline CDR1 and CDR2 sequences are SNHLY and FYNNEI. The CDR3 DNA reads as TGTGCCAGCAGGGGGAATGAGCAGTTCTTC. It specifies CASRGNEQFF.

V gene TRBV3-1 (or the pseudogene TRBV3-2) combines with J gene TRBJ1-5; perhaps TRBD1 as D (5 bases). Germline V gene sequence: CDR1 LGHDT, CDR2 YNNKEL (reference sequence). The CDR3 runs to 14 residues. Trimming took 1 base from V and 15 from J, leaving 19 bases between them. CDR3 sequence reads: CASSQGRRDPARHF. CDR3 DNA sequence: TGTGCCAGCAGCCAAGGCCGCCGGGACCCAGCACGGCATTTT.

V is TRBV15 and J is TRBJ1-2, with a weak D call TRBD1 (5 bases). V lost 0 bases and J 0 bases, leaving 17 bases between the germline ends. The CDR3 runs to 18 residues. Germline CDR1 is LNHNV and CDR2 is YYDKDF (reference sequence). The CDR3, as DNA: TGTGCCACCAGCAGAGATAATCTCGTGACAGAGGCTAACTATGGCTACACCTTC. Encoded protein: CATSRDNLVTEANYGYTF.

DNA for the CDR3: TGTGCCAGCAGTTTTGCAGGGAAGGGCGAGCAGTACTTC. It codes for CASSFAGKGEQYF. The chain couples TRBV28 to TRBJ2-7; tentatively, D is TRBD1 (5 bases). V lost 3 bases to trimming and J lost 6 bases, with 12 bases between them. The CDR3 spans 13 residues. Looked up from germline, CDR1 is MDHEN and CDR2 is SYDVKM.

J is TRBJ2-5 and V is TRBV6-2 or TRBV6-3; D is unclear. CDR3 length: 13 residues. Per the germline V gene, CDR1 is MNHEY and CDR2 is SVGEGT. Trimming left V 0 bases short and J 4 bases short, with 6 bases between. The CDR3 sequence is CASSYSWSETQYF. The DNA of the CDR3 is TGTGCCAGCAGTTACTCCTGGTCAGAGACCCAGTACTTC.

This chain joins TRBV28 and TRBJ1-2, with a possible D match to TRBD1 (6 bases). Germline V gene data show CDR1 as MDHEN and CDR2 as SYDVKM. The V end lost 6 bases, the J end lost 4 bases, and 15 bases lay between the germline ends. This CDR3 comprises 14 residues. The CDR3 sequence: CASRSTGTPYGYTF. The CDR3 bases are TGTGCCAGCAGAAGTACCGGGACACCCTATGGCTACACCTTC.

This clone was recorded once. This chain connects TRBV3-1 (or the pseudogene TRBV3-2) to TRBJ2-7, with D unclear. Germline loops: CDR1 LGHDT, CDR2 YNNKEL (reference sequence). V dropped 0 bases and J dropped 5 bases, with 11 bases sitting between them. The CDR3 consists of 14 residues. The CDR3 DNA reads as TGTGCCAGCAGCCAAGAGGTGTTTTCCCACGAGCAGTACTTC. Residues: CASSQEVFSHEQYF.